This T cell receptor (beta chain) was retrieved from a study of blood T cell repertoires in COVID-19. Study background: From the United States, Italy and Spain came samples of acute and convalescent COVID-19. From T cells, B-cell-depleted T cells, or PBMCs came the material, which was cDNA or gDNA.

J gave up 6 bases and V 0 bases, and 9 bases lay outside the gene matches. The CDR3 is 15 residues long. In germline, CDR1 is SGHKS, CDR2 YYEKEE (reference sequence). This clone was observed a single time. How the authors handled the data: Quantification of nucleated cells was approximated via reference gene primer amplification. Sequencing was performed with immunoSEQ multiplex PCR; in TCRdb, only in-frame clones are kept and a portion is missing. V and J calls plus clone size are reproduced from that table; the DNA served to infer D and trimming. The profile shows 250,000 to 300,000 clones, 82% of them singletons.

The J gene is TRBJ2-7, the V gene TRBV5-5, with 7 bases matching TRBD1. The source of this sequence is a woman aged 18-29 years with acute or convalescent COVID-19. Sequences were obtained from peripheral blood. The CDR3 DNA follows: TGTGCCAGCAGCTTGGGGGGCACAGGGGCGACCGAGCAGTACTTC. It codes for CASSLGGTGATEQYF.